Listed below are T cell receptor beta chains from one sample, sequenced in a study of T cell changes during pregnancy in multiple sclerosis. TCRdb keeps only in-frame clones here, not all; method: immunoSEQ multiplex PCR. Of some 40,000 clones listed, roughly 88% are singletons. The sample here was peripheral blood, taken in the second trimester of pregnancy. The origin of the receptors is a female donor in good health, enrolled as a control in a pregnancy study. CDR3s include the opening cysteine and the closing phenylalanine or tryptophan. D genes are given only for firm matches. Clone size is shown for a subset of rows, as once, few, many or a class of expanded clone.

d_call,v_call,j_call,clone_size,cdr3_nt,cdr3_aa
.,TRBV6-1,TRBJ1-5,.,TGTGCCAGCAGTGAGCCTACAGGTTTTGTGCTGCCCCAGCATTTT,CASSEPTGFVLPQHF
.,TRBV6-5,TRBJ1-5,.,TGTGCCAGCAGTTATAGCAGGGATAGCAATCAGCCCCAGCATTTT,CASSYSRDSNQPQHF
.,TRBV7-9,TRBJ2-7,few,TGTGCCAGCAGCCCCCTAGGGTTCGGGGGCGAGCAGTACTTC,CASSPLGFGGEQYF
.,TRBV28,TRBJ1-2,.,TGTGCCAGCAGTCAGGGCGACTATGGCTACACCTTC,CASSQGDYGYTF
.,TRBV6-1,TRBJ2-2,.,TGTGCCAGCAGTGGGGCCATAGGGAACACCGGGGAGCTGTTTTTT,CASSGAIGNTGELFF
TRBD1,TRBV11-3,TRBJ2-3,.,TGTGCCAGCAGCCCCGGGACAGGGATTACAGATACGCAGTATTTT,CASSPGTGITDTQYF
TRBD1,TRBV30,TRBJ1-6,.,TGTGCCTGGAGTAGACAGGGGAATTCACCCCTCCACTTT,CAWSRQGNSPLHF
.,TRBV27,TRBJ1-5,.,TGTGCCAGCAGTTTTAACAGGGAGAGGAATCAGCCCCAGCATTTT,CASSFNRERNQPQHF
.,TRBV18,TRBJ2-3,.,TGTGCCAGCTCACCCTGGAGGCACCGAACCAATATCACAGATACGCAGTATTTT,CASSPWRHRTNITDTQYF
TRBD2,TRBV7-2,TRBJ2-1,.,TGTGCCAGCAGCTTAGCGGGGGGGACTAGCATAAATGAGCAGTTCTTC,CASSLAGGTSINEQFF
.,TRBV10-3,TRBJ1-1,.,TGTGCCATCAGGAACAGAGAAGGGAACACTGAAGCTTTCTTT,CAIRNREGNTEAFF
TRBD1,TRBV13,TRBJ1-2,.,TGTGCCAGCAGCTCGGGACAGCTCTATGGCTACACCTTC,CASSSGQLYGYTF
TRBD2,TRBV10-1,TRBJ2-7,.,TGCGCCAGCAGTGAACAAGCGGGGTCCTACGAGCAGTACTTC,CASSEQAGSYEQYF
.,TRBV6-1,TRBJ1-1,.,TGTGCCAGCACCGAGAAGCGGGTCACTGAAGCTTTCTTT,CASTEKRVTEAFF
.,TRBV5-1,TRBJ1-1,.,TGCGCCAGCAGCTTGGGGCAGGGTGTTGAAGCTTTCTTT,CASSLGQGVEAFF
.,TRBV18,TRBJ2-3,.,TGTGCCAGCTCACCCCGAGATCGGGGGGATACGCAGTATTTT,CASSPRDRGDTQYF
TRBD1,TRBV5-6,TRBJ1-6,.,TGTGCCAGCAGCCCCGGGACAGGGGCCGGGTCCTATAATTCACCCCTCCACTTT,CASSPGTGAGSYNSPLHF
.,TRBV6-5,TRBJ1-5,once,TGTGCCAGCAGATTACAGGGAGACAGCAATCAGCCCCAGCATTTT,CASRLQGDSNQPQHF
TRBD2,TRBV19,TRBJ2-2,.,TGTGCCAGTAGTATTTGGCTAGCGGACACCGGGGAGCTGTTTTTT,CASSIWLADTGELFF
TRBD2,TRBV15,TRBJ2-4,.,TGTGCCACCAGCGGAACTAGCGGGGGGGCTCCTATTCAGTACTTC,CATSGTSGGAPIQYF
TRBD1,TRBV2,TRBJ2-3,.,TGTGCCAGCAGATCGGACAGGGTAAACACAGATACGCAGTATTTT,CASRSDRVNTDTQYF
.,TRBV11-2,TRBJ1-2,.,TGTGCCAAAACTGCGGACAGACTGAACTATGGCTACACCTTC,CAKTADRLNYGYTF
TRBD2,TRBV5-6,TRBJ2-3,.,TGTGCCAGCAGCCCCCGGACTAGCGGGAGGGGGGATACGCAGTATTTT,CASSPRTSGRGDTQYF
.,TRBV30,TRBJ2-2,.,TGTGCCTGGAGACGGTACCCCGAAACCGGGGAGCTGTTTTTT,CAWRRYPETGELFF
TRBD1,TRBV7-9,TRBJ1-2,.,TGTGCCGTAAGGGACAGCAGTAACTATGGCTACACCTTC,CAVRDSSNYGYTF
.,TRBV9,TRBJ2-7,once,TGTGCCAGCAGCGTACAGGGCGATAACTACGAGCAGTACTTC,CASSVQGDNYEQYF
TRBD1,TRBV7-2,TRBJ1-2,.,TGTGCCAGCAGAGGGGACAGCCACTATGGCTACACCTTC,CASRGDSHYGYTF
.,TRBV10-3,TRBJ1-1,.,TGTGCCATCAGCATAGACAGTTCGAACACTGAAGCTTTCTTT,CAISIDSSNTEAFF
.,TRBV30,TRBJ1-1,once,TGTGCCTTGGGGCTTGGTTTCTTT,CALGLGFF
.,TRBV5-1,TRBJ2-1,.,TGCGCCAGCAGCTTCACCCAGGGCGTCTCTGAGCAGTTCTTC,CASSFTQGVSEQFF